This TCR beta chain was sequenced during a study of CD8+ T cells in alopecia areata. Study-wide context: Treated patients took oral tofacitinib at 5 to 10 mg twice daily. Overall study findings and caveats: When scalp samples are sequenced, resident alphabeta T cells of normal skin are also captured.

It was from PBMCs that CD4+ and CD8+ T cells were sorted. Points on this clone: The antigen is unknown.

Investigators isolated RNA and reverse transcribed it into cDNA to act as the sequencing template. Repertoires were generated with immunoSEQ multiplex PCR, while TCRdb's copy carries only in-frame clones and drops some. Of 150,000 or so clones in the sample, approximately 49% were seen once. Germline CDR1 and CDR2: MNHEY and SVGAGI. This CDR3 region has 13 residues. J lost 6 bases, V lost 5 bases, and 3 bases had no gene match. V usage is TRBV6-5 and J usage is TRBJ2-2; 7 bases agree with TRBD2. Sequencing used CD8+ T cells sorted from blood, obtained at week 0. The origin of this receptor is a human donor with alopecia areata. This CDR3 is CASSPLAAGELFF. The CDR3 DNA is TGTGCCAGCAGTCCCCTAGCGGCCGGGGAGCTGTTTTTT.